The TCR beta chain under discussion was sequenced for a study of T cell responses to AZD1222 COVID-19 vaccine. Germline CDR1 reads MNHEY; CDR2 reads SMNVEV (reference sequence). The CDR3 sequence is 12 residues long. This clone occurred a few times. A junction end diverges from the germline sequence, so it may reflect a read error. This table comes from immunoSEQ multiplex PCR, and its TCRdb copy is limited to in-frame clones, with some not included. The sample yields around 60,000 clones, about 93% seen once. This material consisted of peripheral blood, taken 28 days after the second dose of the MenACWY control vaccine. The V call is TRBV27, the J call TRBJ2-7; 7 bases agree with TRBD1. The TCR sequence derives from an adult who received the MenACWY meningococcal vaccine as a control. CDR3 sequence reads: CASSPPQGELVF. The CDR3 bases are TGTGCCAGCAGCCCACCCCAGGGGGAATTGGTCTTC.